Listed below are T cell receptor beta chains from one sample, sequenced in a study of response to subunit inactivated influenza vaccine. MiXCR was run by TCRdb on the RT-PCR reads, yielding one entry per CDR3 protein. Seen here are almost 600,000 distinct CDR3 sequences, 14% observed once, and the top ten hold around 10%. The sample in question was PBMCs from blood, obtained 11 to 12 days after vaccination. The receptors originated from a man in his fifties who received an inactivated influenza vaccine. Each CDR3 is given with its conserved first and last residue. A D gene is named only where the DNA matches it firmly. Some rows have no size entry. The others give once, few or many, or a class for an expanded clone.

j_call cdr3_length v_call d_call clone_size cdr3_aa cdr3_nt
TRBJ1-2 14 TRBV3-1 NA NA CASSHATAGSGYTF TGTGCCAGCAGCCACGCAACGGCAGGGAGTGGCTACACCTTC
TRBJ2-5 14 TRBV5-5 NA NA CASSLVDSFQTQYF TGTGCCAGCAGCTTGGTAGACAGCTTTCAGACCCAGTACTTC
TRBJ2-2 16 TRBV25-1 TRBD2 few CASREAQRGNTGELFF TGTGCCAGCAGAGAAGCCCAGCGGGGAAACACCGGGGAGCTGTTTTTT
TRBJ2-2 15 TRBV7-2 NA NA CASSLAGAGTGELFF TGTGCCAGCAGCTTAGCGGGGGCCGGCACCGGGGAGCTGTTTTTT
TRBJ2-1 16 TRBV20-1 NA few CSADTDLAEYYNEQFF TGCAGTGCTGACACCGATTTAGCGGAGTACTACAATGAGCAGTTCTTC
TRBJ1-5 15 TRBV7-2 TRBD1 NA CASTQSQGAGQPQHF TGTGCCAGCACCCAAAGTCAGGGGGCTGGCCAGCCCCAGCATTTT
TRBJ2-3 19 TRBV21-1 NA few CASSLAGTSGSVGTDTQYF TGTGCCAGCAGCCTAGCCGGGACTAGCGGGAGTGTCGGCACAGATACGCAGTATTTT
TRBJ2-5 15 TRBV24-1 NA few CATGALATHQETQYF TGTGCCACCGGGGCCCTAGCGACACACCAAGAGACCCAGTACTTC
TRBJ2-5 15 TRBV6-5 NA NA CASSYAWQGRETQYF TGTGCCAGCAGTTACGCATGGCAGGGTCGGGAGACCCAGTACTTC
TRBJ2-7 17 TRBV18 NA many CASSPPPWDKSSYEQYF TGTGCCAGCTCACCACCCCCCTGGGATAAAAGCTCCTACGAGCAGTACTTC
TRBJ2-5 14 TRBV9 TRBD2 few CASSETSGRKTQYF TGTGCCAGCAGCGAGACTAGCGGGAGAAAGACCCAGTACTTC
TRBJ2-1 13 TRBV7-9 NA few CASSSTSRDEQFF TGTGCCAGCAGCTCCACTAGTCGGGATGAGCAGTTCTTC
TRBJ2-1 14 TRBV15 TRBD1 few CATSRDPQGDEQFF TGTGCCACCAGCAGAGATCCCCAGGGGGATGAGCAGTTCTTC
TRBJ2-1 18 TRBV11-2 TRBD2 NA CASSLVGLAGGFHNEQFF TGTGCCAGCAGCTTAGTGGGACTAGCGGGAGGGTTCCACAATGAGCAGTTCTTC
TRBJ1-1 15 TRBV12-3/TRBV12-4 TRBD1 many CASSPGTGRNTEAFF TGTGCCAGCAGTCCCGGGACAGGGAGGAACACTGAAGCTTTCTTT
TRBJ1-1 13 TRBV28 NA NA CASSWDGRGEAFF TGTGCCAGCAGTTGGGACGGGAGGGGAGAAGCTTTCTTT
TRBJ2-7 16 TRBV6-2/TRBV6-3 TRBD2 NA CASSPRAGDPPGEQYF TGTGCCAGCAGTCCCCGAGCGGGAGACCCACCGGGCGAGCAGTACTTC
TRBJ2-7 16 TRBV5-1 NA few CASRGGVTEPPYEQYF TGCGCCAGCAGAGGCGGCGTGACTGAACCCCCCTACGAGCAGTACTTC
TRBJ1-1 15 TRBV3-1 TRBD1 NA CASSQVTGGITEAFF TGTGCCAGCAGCCAAGTAACAGGGGGCATCACTGAAGCTTTCTTT
TRBJ1-5 16 TRBV20-1 TRBD1 NA CSARSQGAWSNQPQHF TGCAGTGCTAGATCACAGGGGGCTTGGAGCAATCAGCCCCAGCATTTT
TRBJ2-1 17 TRBV10-3 NA few CAISEGEGRPSYNEQFF TGTGCCATCAGTGAGGGAGAGGGCCGGCCCTCCTACAATGAGCAGTTCTTC
TRBJ2-3 14 TRBV5-1 NA NA CASSLAMESDTQYF TGCGCCAGCAGCTTGGCCATGGAGTCAGATACGCAGTATTTT
TRBJ2-7 15 TRBV7-2 NA few CASSSAAAGLYEQYF TGTGCCAGCAGCTCCGCGGCGGCAGGATTATACGAGCAGTACTTC
TRBJ1-4 14 TRBV15 NA few CATSRGHGVGKLFF TGTGCCACCAGCAGAGGTCATGGGGTCGGAAAACTGTTTTTT
TRBJ2-3 17 TRBV11-2 TRBD2 NA CASSLGRTSGYTDTQYF TGTGCCAGCAGCTTAGGAAGGACTAGCGGATACACAGATACGCAGTATTTT
TRBJ2-1 12 TRBV12-3/TRBV12-4 NA NA CASSGLELKQFF TGTGCCAGCAGTGGGCTAGAGTTGAAGCAGTTCTTC
TRBJ2-1 14 TRBV2 NA NA CASSARVLAIEQFF TGTGCCAGCAGTGCCCGCGTCCTTGCGATTGAGCAGTTCTTC
TRBJ2-1 15 TRBV24-1 NA few CATSRADRNYNEQFF TGTGCCACCAGTAGAGCAGACAGGAACTACAATGAGCAGTTCTTC
TRBJ2-7 14 TRBV6-2/TRBV6-3 TRBD2 NA CASQKLAILGEQYF TGTGCCAGCCAAAAACTAGCGATCCTGGGCGAGCAGTACTTC
TRBJ2-5 15 TRBV5-1 TRBD1 few CASSFGTGRQETQYF TGCGCCAGCAGCTTCGGGACAGGCCGTCAAGAGACCCAGTACTTC
TRBJ2-7 15 TRBV10-3 TRBD1 few CAISTGQARSYEQYF TGTGCCATCAGTACAGGACAGGCCCGATCCTACGAGCAGTACTTC
TRBJ2-5 15 TRBV7-9 NA NA CASSLLLADQETQYF TGTGCCAGCAGCCTACTCTTAGCGGACCAAGAGACCCAGTACTTC
TRBJ2-2 18 TRBV11-1 TRBD1 few CASSRPRSGTGITGELFF TGTGCCAGCAGCCGCCCCCGGTCCGGGACAGGGATCACCGGGGAGCTGTTTTTT
TRBJ2-1 16 TRBV5-1 TRBD2 NA CASSAGSGGFYNEQFF TGCGCCAGCAGCGCAGGCAGCGGGGGGTTCTACAATGAGCAGTTCTTC
TRBJ2-7 13 TRBV4-1 NA NA CASSQWSGYEQYF TGCGCCAGCAGCCAGTGGAGCGGCTACGAGCAGTACTTC
TRBJ2-5 15 TRBV9 NA NA CASSVTPRPQETQYF TGTGCCAGCAGCGTAACCCCTCGGCCCCAAGAGACCCAGTACTTC
TRBJ2-7 16 TRBV27 TRBD1 NA CASSFTGTGGPYEQYF TGTGCCAGCAGTTTCACCGGGACAGGGGGGCCCTACGAGCAGTACTTC
TRBJ2-1 15 TRBV11-2 TRBD2 NA CASSYLAGESNEQFF TGTGCCAGCAGCTATCTAGCGGGAGAAAGCAATGAGCAGTTCTTC
TRBJ2-3 13 TRBV24-1 NA NA CATKASATDTQYF TGTGCCACCAAGGCTAGCGCTACAGATACGCAGTATTTT
TRBJ1-4 14 TRBV20-1 NA NA CSAKGFATNEKLFF TGCAGTGCAAAGGGCTTTGCAACTAATGAAAAACTGTTTTTT
TRBJ2-1 14 TRBV29-1 TRBD2 many CSVSAAGGRSEQFF TGCAGCGTTTCCGCAGCGGGAGGTCGGAGTGAGCAGTTCTTC
TRBJ1-4 16 TRBV7-2 NA few CASSLGIHGANEKLFF TGTGCCAGCAGCTTAGGAATTCACGGGGCTAATGAAAAACTGTTTTTT
TRBJ2-7 14 TRBV7-9 NA NA CASSLVRDSSEQYF TGTGCCAGCAGCTTAGTTCGCGACAGTAGCGAGCAGTACTTC
TRBJ2-4 14 TRBV5-6 NA few CASSLASWGNIQYF TGTGCCAGCAGCTTGGCATCCTGGGGTAACATTCAGTACTTC
TRBJ1-4 15 TRBV11-2 NA NA CASSSPGRTNEKLFF TGTGCCAGCAGCTCCCCCGGCAGAACTAATGAAAAACTGTTTTTT
TRBJ2-5 15 TRBV2 NA few CASSDVQELQETQYF TGTGCCAGCAGTGATGTTCAGGAACTCCAAGAGACCCAGTACTTC
TRBJ1-2 13 TRBV9 NA few CASSVNTNYGYTF TGTGCCAGCAGCGTAAATACTAACTATGGCTACACCTTC
TRBJ2-1 14 TRBV6-1 NA few CASTPGLAYNEQFF TGTGCCAGCACTCCCGGACTGGCCTACAATGAGCAGTTCTTC
TRBJ2-1 18 TRBV11-2 TRBD2 few CASSLGGTIGYSVNEQFF TGTGCCAGCAGCTTAGGTGGGACTATTGGATACTCCGTCAATGAGCAGTTCTTC
TRBJ2-5 16 TRBV9 NA few CASTPSGNLVYETQYF TGTGCCAGCACCCCTTCAGGGAATTTAGTCTATGAGACCCAGTACTTC
TRBJ2-3 17 TRBV20-1 TRBD2 NA CSANRPGLASRTDTQYF TGCAGTGCAAACCGACCGGGACTAGCGTCTCGCACAGATACGCAGTATTTT
TRBJ2-1 14 TRBV29-1 TRBD1 many CSVAQGGHYNEQFF TGCAGCGTCGCACAGGGGGGTCACTACAATGAGCAGTTCTTC
TRBJ2-1 16 TRBV2 NA few CASYGANRASYNEQFF TGTGCCAGCTACGGGGCCAACAGGGCCTCCTACAATGAGCAGTTCTTC
TRBJ2-3 18 TRBV29-1 TRBD2 many CSVEGLAGGGGILDTQYF TGCAGCGTTGAGGGACTAGCGGGAGGCGGGGGCATCCTAGATACGCAGTATTTT
TRBJ2-1 16 TRBV18 TRBD2 few CASSPPTSGGYNEQFF TGTGCCAGCTCACCCCCCACTAGCGGGGGCTACAATGAGCAGTTCTTC
TRBJ1-5 12 TRBV5-1 NA few CANLERYQPQHF TGCGCCAACTTAGAAAGGTATCAGCCCCAGCATTTT
TRBJ2-3 15 TRBV7-8 TRBD2 few CASSYRTSGGNTQYF TGTGCCAGCAGCTACCGGACTAGCGGGGGTAATACGCAGTATTTT
TRBJ2-2 16 TRBV7-9 NA few CASSWPPGANTGELFF TGTGCCAGCAGCTGGCCACCCGGGGCGAACACCGGGGAGCTGTTTTTT